A single sample gave rise to the 2 T cell receptor beta chains below, sequenced in a study of radiation and T cells in renal cell carcinoma. The method was immunoSEQ multiplex PCR; TCRdb's version includes in-frame clones alone and lacks a portion of them. The data show over 85,000 clones, 82% seen once. Regarding time point: baseline pretreatment blood. Stated treatment: 15 Gy SBRT to primary tumor, nephrectomy 4 weeks later. Sequenced here: blood, sampled from a patient whose treatment included radiotherapy and nephrectomy. Source of these receptors: a man in his 60s with renal cell carcinoma.

The gene calls are TRBV15 and TRBJ2-3; TRBD2 is a possible D gene (6 bases). CDR1 and CDR2 from the germline V gene are LNHNV and YYDKDF (reference sequence). The CDR3 is 15 amino acids. V lost 4 bases to trimming and J lost 1 base, with 12 bases between them. CDR3 protein: CATSITGTRTDTQYF. CDR3 bases: TGTGCCACCAGCATAACCGGGACTCGCACAGATACGCAGTATTTT.

In its sample, this clone ranks as medium-sized. The chain carries TRBV10-1 and TRBJ2-7, with 7 bases matching TRBD1. Losses at the gene ends were 4 bases for V and 3 bases for J; bases not matched to a gene: 6. The CDR3 is 14 residues long. Germline lookup yields CDR1 WNHNN and CDR2 SYGVQD (reference sequence). The CDR3 DNA follows: TGCGCCAGCAGTGGAGGGGACAGCTACTACGAGCAGTACTTC. Amino acids: CASSGGDSYYEQYF.